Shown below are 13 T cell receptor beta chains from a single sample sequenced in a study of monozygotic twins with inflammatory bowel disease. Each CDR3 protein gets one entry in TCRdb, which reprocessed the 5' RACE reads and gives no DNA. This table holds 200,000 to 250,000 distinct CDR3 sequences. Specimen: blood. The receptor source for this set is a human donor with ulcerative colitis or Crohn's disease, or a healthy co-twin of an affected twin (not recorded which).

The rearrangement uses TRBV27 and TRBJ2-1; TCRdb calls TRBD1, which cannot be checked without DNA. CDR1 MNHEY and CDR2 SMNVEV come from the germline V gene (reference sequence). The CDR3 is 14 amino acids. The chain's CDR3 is CASSLTVQWNEQFF.

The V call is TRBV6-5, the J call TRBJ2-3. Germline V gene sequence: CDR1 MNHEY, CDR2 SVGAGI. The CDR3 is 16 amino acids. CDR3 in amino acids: CASSSYTSASTDTQYF.

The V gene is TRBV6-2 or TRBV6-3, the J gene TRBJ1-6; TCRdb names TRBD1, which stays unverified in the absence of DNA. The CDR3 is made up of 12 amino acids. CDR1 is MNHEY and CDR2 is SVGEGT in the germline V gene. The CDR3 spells CASSRQGSPLHF.

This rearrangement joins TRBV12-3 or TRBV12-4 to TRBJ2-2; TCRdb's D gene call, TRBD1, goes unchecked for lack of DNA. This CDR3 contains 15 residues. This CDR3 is CASSRTGANTGELFF.

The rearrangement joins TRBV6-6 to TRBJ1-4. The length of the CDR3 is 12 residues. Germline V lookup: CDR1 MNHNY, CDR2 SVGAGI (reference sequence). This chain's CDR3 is CASSSLREKLFF.

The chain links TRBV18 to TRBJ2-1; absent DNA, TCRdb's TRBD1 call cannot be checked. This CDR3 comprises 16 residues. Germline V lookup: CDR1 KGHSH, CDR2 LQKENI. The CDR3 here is CASSRGGGSAYNEQFF.

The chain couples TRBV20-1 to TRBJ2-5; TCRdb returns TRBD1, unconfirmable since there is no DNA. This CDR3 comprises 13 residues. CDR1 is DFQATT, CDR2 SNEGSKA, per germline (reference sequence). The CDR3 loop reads CSAGDRGQETQYF.

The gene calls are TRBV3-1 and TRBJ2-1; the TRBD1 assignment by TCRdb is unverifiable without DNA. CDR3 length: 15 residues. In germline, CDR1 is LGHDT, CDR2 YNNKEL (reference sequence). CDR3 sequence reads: CASSQLDRGGDEQFF.

CDR3 region: CASSLALGFDEQFF. The chain combines TRBV7-6 with TRBJ2-1. The CDR3 runs to 14 residues. Germline V gives CDR1 SGHVS, CDR2 FNYEAQ.

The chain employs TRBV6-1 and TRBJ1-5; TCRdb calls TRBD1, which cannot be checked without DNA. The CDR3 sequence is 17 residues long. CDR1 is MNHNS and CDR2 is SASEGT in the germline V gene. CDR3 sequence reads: CASSRLPFDRAVQPQHF.

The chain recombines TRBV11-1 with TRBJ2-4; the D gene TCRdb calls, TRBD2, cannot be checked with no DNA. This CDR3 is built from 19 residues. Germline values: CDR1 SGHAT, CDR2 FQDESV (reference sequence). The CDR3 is CASSLHTSGGARTKNIQYF.

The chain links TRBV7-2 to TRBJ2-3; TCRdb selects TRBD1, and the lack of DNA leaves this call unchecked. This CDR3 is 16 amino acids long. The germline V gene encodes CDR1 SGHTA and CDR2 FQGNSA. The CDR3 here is CASSLGGADGADTQYF. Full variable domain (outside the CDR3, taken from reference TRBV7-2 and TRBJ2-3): GAGVSQSPSNKVTEKGKDVELRCDPISGHTALYWYRQSLGQGLEFLIYFQGNSAPDKSGLPSDRFSAERTGGSVSTLTIQRTQQEDSAVYLCASSLGGADGADTQYFGPGTRLTVL.

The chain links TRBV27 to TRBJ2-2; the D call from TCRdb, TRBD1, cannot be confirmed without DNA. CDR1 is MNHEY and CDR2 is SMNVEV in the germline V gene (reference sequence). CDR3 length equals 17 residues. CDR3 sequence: CASSPGQRWPGTGELFF.